The present entry profiles one T cell receptor beta chain with its context. The same CDR3 is also encoded by other DNA sequences in this sample. The data derive from a study of technical replicates of blood from several donors. Data came from immunoSEQ multiplex PCR; TCRdb stores just in-frame clones and leaves some out. The sample has tens of thousands of clones, 96% seen once; the top ten hold more than 0.15%. This TCR was recovered from a human donor in good health. What was sequenced was T cells isolated from PBMCs.

The CDR3, as DNA: TGTGCCAGCAGTGAATCTCCGGGACAGGGATTTCAGTACTTC. The encoded protein is CASSESPGQGFQYF. The V call is TRBV6-1, the J call TRBJ2-7; 9 nucleotides match TRBD1. This CDR3 has 14 residues. The germline gives CDR1 MNHNS, CDR2 SASEGT. V was pared by 2 bases and J by 10 bases, with 9 bases of the junction left unmatched.